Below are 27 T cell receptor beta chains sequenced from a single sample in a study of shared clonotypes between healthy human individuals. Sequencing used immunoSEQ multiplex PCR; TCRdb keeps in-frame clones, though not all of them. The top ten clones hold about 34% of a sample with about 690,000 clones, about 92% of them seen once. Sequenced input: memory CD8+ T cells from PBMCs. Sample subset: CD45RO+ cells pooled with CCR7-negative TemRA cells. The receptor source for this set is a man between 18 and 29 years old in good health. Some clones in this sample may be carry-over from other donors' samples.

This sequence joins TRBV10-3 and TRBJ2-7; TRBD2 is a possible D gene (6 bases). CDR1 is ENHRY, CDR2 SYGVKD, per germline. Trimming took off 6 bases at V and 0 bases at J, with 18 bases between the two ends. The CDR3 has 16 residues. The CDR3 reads CAISAEGAGSSYEQYF. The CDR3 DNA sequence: TGTGCCATCAGCGCGGAGGGAGCAGGAAGCTCCTACGAGCAGTACTTC.

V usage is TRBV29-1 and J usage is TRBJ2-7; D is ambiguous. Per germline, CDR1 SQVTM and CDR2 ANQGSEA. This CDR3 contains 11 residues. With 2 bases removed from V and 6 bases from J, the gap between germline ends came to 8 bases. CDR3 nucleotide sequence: TGCAGCGTTGAATTGTTCGGCGAGCAGTACTTC. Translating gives CSVELFGEQYF.

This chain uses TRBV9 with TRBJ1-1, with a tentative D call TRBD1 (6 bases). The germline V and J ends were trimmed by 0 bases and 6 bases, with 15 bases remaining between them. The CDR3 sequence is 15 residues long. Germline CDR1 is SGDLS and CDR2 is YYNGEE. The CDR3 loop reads CASSVVGGVQSEAFF. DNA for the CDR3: TGTGCCAGCAGCGTAGTAGGGGGTGTCCAGTCTGAAGCTTTCTTT.

The CDR3, as DNA: TGTGCCAGCACCTGGACCCTCAACGCGCCCCAGCATTTT. Translation gives CASTWTLNAPQHF. This chain links TRBV28 with TRBJ1-5, with D unresolved. The CDR3 contains 13 residues. CDR1 and CDR2 (germline): MDHEN, SYDVKM. Trimming removed 7 bases at V and 9 bases at J, with 16 bases between.

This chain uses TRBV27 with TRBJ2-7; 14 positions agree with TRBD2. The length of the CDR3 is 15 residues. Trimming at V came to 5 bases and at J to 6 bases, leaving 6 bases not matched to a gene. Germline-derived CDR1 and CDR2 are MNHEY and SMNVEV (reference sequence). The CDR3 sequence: CASSHGTSGSAEQYF. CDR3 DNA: TGTGCCAGCAGTCACGGGACTAGCGGGAGTGCCGAGCAGTACTTC.

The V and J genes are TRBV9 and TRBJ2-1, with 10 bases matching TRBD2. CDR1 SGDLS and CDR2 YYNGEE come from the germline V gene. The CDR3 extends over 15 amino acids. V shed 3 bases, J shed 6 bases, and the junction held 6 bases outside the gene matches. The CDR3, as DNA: TGTGCCAGCAGCGAAGCGGGAGGGCCGGCCAATGAGCAGTTCTTC. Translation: CASSEAGGPANEQFF.

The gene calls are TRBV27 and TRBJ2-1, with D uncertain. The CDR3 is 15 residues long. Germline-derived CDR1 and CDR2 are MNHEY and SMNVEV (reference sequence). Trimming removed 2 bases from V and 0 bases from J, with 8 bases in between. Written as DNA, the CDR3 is TGTGCCAGCAGTTTAACCGGATTCTCCTACAATGAGCAGTTCTTC. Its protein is CASSLTGFSYNEQFF.

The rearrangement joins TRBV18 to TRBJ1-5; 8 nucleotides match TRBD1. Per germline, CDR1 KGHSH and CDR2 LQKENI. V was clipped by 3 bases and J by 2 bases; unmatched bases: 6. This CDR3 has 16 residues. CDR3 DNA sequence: TGTGCCAGCTCACCGCAGGGGGCTTATGGCAATCAGCCCCAGCATTTT. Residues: CASSPQGAYGNQPQHF. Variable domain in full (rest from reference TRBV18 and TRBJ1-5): NAGVMQNPRHLVRRRGQEARLRCSPMKGHSHVYWYRQLPEEGLKFMVYLQKENIIDESGMPKERFSAEFPKEGPSILRIQQVVRGDSAAYFCASSPQGAYGNQPQHFGDGTRLSIL.

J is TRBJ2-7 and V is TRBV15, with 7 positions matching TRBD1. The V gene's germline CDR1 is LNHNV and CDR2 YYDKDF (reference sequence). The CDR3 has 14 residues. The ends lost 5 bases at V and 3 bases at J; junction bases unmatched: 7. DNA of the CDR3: TGTGCCACCAGCGCCCGGGACAGATACTACGAGCAGTACTTC. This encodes CATSARDRYYEQYF.

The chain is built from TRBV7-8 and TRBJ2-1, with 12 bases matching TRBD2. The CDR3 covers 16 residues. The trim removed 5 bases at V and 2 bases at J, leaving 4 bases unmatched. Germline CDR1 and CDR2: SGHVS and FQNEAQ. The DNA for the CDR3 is TGTGCCAGCAGCCTGGGGACTAGCGGGCCCTACAATGAGCAGTTCTTC. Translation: CASSLGTSGPYNEQFF.

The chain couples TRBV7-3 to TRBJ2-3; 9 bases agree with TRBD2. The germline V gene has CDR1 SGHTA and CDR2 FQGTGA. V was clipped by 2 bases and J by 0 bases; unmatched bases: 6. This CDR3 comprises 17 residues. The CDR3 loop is CASSLPYTSGSTDTQYF. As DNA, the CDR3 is TGTGCCAGCAGCTTACCCTATACTAGCGGGAGCACAGATACGCAGTATTTT.

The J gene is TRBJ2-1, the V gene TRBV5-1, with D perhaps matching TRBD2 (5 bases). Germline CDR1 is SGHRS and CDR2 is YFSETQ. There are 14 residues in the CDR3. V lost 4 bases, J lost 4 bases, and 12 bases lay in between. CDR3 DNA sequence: TGCGCCAGCAGCATCCGCGGGTCGTACAATGAGCAGTTCTTC. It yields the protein CASSIRGSYNEQFF.

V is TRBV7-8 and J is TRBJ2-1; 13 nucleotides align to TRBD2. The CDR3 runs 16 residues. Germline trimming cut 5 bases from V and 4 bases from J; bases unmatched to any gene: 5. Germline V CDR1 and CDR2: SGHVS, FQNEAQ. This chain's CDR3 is CASSRTSGSQYNEQFF. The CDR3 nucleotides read TGTGCCAGCAGCCGGACTAGCGGGAGCCAGTACAATGAGCAGTTCTTC.

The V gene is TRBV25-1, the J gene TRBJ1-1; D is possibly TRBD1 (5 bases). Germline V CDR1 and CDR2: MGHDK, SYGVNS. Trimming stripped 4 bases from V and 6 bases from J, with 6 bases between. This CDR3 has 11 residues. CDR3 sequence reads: CASSAGPEAFF. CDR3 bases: TGTGCCAGCAGTGCGGGGCCTGAAGCTTTCTTT. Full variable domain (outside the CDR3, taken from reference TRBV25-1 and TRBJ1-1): EADIYQTPRYLVIGTGKKITLECSQTMGHDKMYWYQQDPGMELHLIHYSYGVNSTEKGDLSSESTVSRIRTEHFPLTLESARPSHTSQYLCASSAGPEAFFGQGTRLTVV.

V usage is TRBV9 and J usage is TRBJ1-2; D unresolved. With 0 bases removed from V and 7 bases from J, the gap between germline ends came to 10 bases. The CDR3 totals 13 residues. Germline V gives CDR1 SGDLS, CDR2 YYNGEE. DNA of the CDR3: TGTGCCAGCAGCGTAGGGCAGAGGGCTGGCTACACCTTC. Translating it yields CASSVGQRAGYTF.

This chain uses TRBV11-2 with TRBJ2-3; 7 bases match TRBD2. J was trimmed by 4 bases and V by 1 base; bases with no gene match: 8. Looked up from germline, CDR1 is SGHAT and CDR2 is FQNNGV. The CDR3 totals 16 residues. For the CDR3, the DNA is TGTGCCAGCAGCTTAGTTGGTCGCGGGAGCTCAGATACGCAGTATTTT. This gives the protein CASSLVGRGSSDTQYF. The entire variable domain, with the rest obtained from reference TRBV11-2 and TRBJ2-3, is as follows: EAGVAQSPRYKIIEKRQSVAFWCNPISGHATLYWYQQILGQGPKLLIQFQNNGVVDDSQLPKDRFSAERLKGVDSTLKIQPAKLEDSAVYLCASSLVGRGSSDTQYFGPGTRLTVL.

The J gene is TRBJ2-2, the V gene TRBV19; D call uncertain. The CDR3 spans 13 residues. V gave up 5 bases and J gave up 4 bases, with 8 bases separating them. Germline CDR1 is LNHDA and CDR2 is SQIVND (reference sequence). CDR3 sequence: CASSATSTGELFF. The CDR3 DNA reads TGTGCCAGTAGTGCCACGTCCACCGGGGAGCTGTTTTTT.

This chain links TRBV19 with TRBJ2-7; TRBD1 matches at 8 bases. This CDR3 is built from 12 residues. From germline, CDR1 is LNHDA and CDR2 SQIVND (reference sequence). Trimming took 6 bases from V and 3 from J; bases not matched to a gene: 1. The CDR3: CASRTGDYEQYF. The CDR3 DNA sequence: TGTGCCAGTAGGACAGGGGACTACGAGCAGTACTTC.

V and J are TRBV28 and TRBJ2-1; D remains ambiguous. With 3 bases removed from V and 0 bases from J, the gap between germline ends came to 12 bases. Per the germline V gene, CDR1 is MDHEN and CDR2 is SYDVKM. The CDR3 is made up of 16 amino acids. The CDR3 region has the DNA TGTGCCAGCAGTTTTCGGCTGTCGAGCTCCTACAATGAGCAGTTCTTC. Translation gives CASSFRLSSSYNEQFF.

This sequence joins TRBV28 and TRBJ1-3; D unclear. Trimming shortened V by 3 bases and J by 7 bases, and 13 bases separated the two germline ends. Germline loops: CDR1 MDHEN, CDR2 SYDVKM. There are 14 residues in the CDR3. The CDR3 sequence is CASSFWSGENTIYF. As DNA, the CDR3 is TGTGCCAGCAGTTTCTGGAGTGGGGAGAACACCATATATTTT.

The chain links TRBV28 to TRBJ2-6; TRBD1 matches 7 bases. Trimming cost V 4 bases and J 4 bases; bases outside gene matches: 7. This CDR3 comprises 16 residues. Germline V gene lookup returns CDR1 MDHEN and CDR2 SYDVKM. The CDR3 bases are TGTGCCAGCAGTTACCACAGGGGAATAGGGGCCAACGTCCTGACTTTC. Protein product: CASSYHRGIGANVLTF. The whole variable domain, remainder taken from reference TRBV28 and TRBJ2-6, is DVKVTQSSRYLVKRTGEKVFLECVQDMDHENMFWYRQDPGLGLRLIYFSYDVKMKEKGDIPEGYSVSREKKERFSLILESASTNQTSMYLCASSYHRGIGANVLTFGAGSRLTVL.

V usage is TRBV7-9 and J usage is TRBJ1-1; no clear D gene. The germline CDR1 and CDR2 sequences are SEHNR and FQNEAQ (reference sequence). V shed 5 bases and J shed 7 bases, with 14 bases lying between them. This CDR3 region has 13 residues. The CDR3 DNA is TGTGCCAGCAGCCAGCAGCCAGCCTTTGAAGCTTTCTTT. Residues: CASSQQPAFEAFF.

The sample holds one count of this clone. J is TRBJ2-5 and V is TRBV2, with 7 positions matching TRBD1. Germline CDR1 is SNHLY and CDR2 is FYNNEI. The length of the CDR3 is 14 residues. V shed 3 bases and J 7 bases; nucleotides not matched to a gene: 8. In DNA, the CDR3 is TGTGCCAGCAGTGAGCCTGGACAGGTCCCGACCCAGTACTTC. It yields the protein CASSEPGQVPTQYF.

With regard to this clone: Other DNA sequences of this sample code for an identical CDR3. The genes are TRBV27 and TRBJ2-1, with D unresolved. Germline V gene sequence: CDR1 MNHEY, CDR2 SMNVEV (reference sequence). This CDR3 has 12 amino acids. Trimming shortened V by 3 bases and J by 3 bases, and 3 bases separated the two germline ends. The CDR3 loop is CASSLGYNEQFF. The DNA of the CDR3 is TGTGCCAGCAGTTTGGGCTACAATGAGCAGTTCTTC.

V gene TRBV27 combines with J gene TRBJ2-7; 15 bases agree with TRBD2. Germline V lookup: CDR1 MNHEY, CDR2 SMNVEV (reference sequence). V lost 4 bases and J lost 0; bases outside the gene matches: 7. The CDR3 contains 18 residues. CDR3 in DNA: TGTGCCAGCAGTTGGGCCGGGACTAGCGGGGGGAGCTCCTACGAGCAGTACTTC. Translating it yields CASSWAGTSGGSSYEQYF.

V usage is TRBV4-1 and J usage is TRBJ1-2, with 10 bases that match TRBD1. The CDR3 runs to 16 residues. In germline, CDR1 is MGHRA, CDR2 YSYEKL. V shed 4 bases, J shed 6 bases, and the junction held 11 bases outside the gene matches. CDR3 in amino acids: CASSRNDRGRLHGYTF. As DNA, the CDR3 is TGCGCCAGCAGCCGTAATGACAGGGGGCGCCTGCATGGCTACACCTTC.

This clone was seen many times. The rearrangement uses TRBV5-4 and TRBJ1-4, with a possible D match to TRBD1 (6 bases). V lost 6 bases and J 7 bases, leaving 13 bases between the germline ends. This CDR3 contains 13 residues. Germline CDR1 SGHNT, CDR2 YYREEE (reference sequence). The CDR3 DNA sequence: TGTGCCAGCACTGCTGGGGGCGGTGAAAAACTGTTTTTT. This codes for CASTAGGGEKLFF.